One TCR beta chain is described in this entry. What it binds is not known. This CDR3 has 15 amino acids. Germline V gene lookup returns CDR1 LNHDA and CDR2 SQIVND (reference sequence). The germline V and J ends were trimmed by 6 bases and 1 base, with 13 bases remaining between them. The entry originates in a study of cytomegalovirus exposure and HLA in healthy donors. PCR used 60 Vbeta primers and 13 Jbeta primers. Using immunoSEQ multiplex PCR, the repertoire was profiled, and TCRdb retains in-frame clones only, with some absent. Of under 170,000 clones listed, about four fifths are singletons. Points from the study as a whole: In a later analysis, TCR association rates varied by HLA locus: DRB1 most, HLA-C fewest. Most of the TCR beta V segments (in an earlier analysis) were productive either about 87% or about 30% of the time. Solely CMV serostatus was available to characterize immune exposure. It has been reported that TCR beta sequences accurately predicted the HLA-A and HLA-B alleles of most subjects.

The chain carries TRBV19 and TRBJ1-5, with D possibly being TRBD1 (5 bases). Sequences were obtained from PBMCs. The TCR comes from a human donor in good health. The CDR3 loop is CASSPGKRSNQPQHF. In nucleotides, the CDR3 is TGTGCCAGTAGCCCAGGGAAGAGGAGCAATCAGCCCCAGCATTTT.